The 26 T cell receptor beta chains presented below share a single source sample, sequenced in a study of CD8 T cells in Susac syndrome (dated by TCRdb to about 2019). Receptors were amplified or captured by the immunoSEQ multiplex PCR assay. RNA was extracted using the RNeasy kit, and about 0.45 to 1 microgram was reverse transcribed with random hexamers. TCRdb's own reprocessing of the public reads used fastp at Q25 and MiXCR and kept productive beta chains. Each record represents a unique CDR3 protein, reported with the most common genes and DNA among its rows. Across this sample there are about 300,000 distinct CDR3 sequences, with approximately 85% seen only once. The top ten clones comprise about 0.22% of the sample. The sequenced sample consisted of CD8+ T cells from PBMCs. The receptor source for this set is a human donor with multiple sclerosis.

J is TRBJ2-5 and V is TRBV6-5; no clear D gene. Trimming removed 0 bases from V and 5 bases from J, with 16 bases in between. Germline CDR1 and CDR2: MNHEY and SVGAGI. This CDR3 has 16 residues. In nucleotides, the CDR3 is TGTGCCAGCAGTTACTCCAGGTGGACCCCCGACGAGACCCAGTACTTC. This codes for CASSYSRWTPDETQYF.

The gene calls are TRBV7-9 and TRBJ1-1, with D unresolved. Germline V gene data show CDR1 as SEHNR and CDR2 as FQNEAQ (reference sequence). Trimming took off 3 bases at V and 1 base at J, with 12 bases between the two ends. This CDR3 comprises 15 residues. DNA of the CDR3: TGTGCCAGCAGCTTGGACGGGCTCCCGAACACTGAAGCTTTCTTT. Translating gives CASSLDGLPNTEAFF.

V gene TRBV19 combines with J gene TRBJ1-6; no reliable D call. The CDR3 has 13 residues. Per the germline V gene, CDR1 is LNHDA and CDR2 is SQIVND (reference sequence). Trimming took off 2 bases at V and 7 bases at J, with 6 bases between the two ends. The CDR3 here is CASSITANSPLHF. The CDR3 region has the DNA TGTGCCAGTAGTATAACAGCCAATTCACCCCTCCACTTT.

This chain links TRBV20-1 with TRBJ2-7; no clear D gene. The CDR3 has 14 amino acids. Looked up from germline, CDR1 is DFQATT and CDR2 is SNEGSKA (reference sequence). Trimming took off 6 bases at V and 6 bases at J, with 21 bases between the two ends. The DNA for the CDR3 is TGCAGTGCCCGGCCTTTGGACCGGACGGTCGAGCAGTACTTC. Translating gives CSARPLDRTVEQYF.

The V and J genes are TRBV4-3 and TRBJ2-5; 7 bases line up with TRBD2. This CDR3 is built from 16 residues. CDR1 and CDR2 from the germline V gene are LGHNA and YSLEER. V lost 4 bases and J lost 1; bases outside the gene matches: 9. The CDR3 coding sequence is TGCGCCAGCAGCCTGGGGGGGAGGTCGGCCCAAGAGACCCAGTACTTC. Translated, it gives CASSLGGRSAQETQYF.

This clonotype was found a few times. The rearrangement links TRBV20-1 to TRBJ2-7, with 10 bases aligning to TRBD2. The CDR3 length is 16 residues. The germline V gene encodes CDR1 DFQATT and CDR2 SNEGSKA (reference sequence). J lost 1 base, V lost 3 bases, and 9 bases had no gene match. CDR3: CSASGLAGVSSYEQYF. Written as DNA, the CDR3 is TGCAGTGCTAGTGGTCTAGCGGGAGTCTCGTCCTACGAGCAGTACTTC.

The chain joins TRBV6-5 to TRBJ1-2; D is unresolved. The germline gives CDR1 MNHEY, CDR2 SVGAGI. With 0 bases removed from V and 5 bases from J, the gap between germline ends came to 10 bases. The length of the CDR3 is 14 residues. The CDR3 reads CASSYSVVGYGYTF. Here the CDR3 DNA reads TGTGCCAGCAGTTACTCGGTGGTAGGATATGGCTACACCTTC.

The chain employs TRBV30 and TRBJ1-4, with 8 bases identical to TRBD1. V lost 4 bases to trimming and J lost 7 bases; unmatched junction nucleotides: 5. This CDR3 has 13 amino acids. CDR1 GTSNPN and CDR2 SVGIG come from the germline V gene (reference sequence). DNA for the CDR3: TGTGCCTGGACATCCGGGACAGGTGAAAAACTGTTTTTT. Amino acids: CAWTSGTGEKLFF.

The V gene is TRBV9, the J gene TRBJ2-5, with 10 bases lining up with TRBD2. Per the germline V gene, CDR1 is SGDLS and CDR2 is YYNGEE. With 0 bases clipped from V and 9 bases from J, the junction kept 2 bases outside the gene matches. The CDR3 is made up of 13 amino acids. As DNA, the CDR3 is TGTGCCAGCAGCGTAGTAACTAGCGGGGCCCAGTACTTC. Translating it yields CASSVVTSGAQYF.

The V gene is TRBV27, the J gene TRBJ2-2; 9 bases are a match to TRBD1. Germline V CDR1 and CDR2: MNHEY, SMNVEV (reference sequence). This CDR3 spans 17 amino acids. V was clipped by 5 bases and J by 1 base; unmatched bases: 8. CDR3 coding DNA: TGTGCCAGCAGTCCAGACCGGGACAGGGTGAACACCGGGGAGCTGTTTTTT. As protein: CASSPDRDRVNTGELFF.

V gene TRBV9 combines with J gene TRBJ2-7, with TRBD2 as a possible D gene (6 bases). Germline CDR1 and CDR2: SGDLS and YYNGEE. Trimming removed 0 bases from V and 4 bases from J, with 11 bases in between. The CDR3 is made up of 14 amino acids. The CDR3 bases are TGTGCCAGCAGCGTAGGTAATAGCGGATACGAGCAGTACTTC. This sequence encodes CASSVGNSGYEQYF. The variable domain in full, with the rest retrieved from reference TRBV9 and TRBJ2-7, is DSGVTQTPKHLITATGQRVTLRCSPRSGDLSVYWYQQSLDQGLQFLIQYYNGEERAKGNILERFSAQQFPDLHSELNLSSLELGDSALYFCASSVGNSGYEQYFGPGTRLTVT.

The count of this clonotype is one. This chain links TRBV4-2 with TRBJ1-5; D might be TRBD1 (5 bases). The CDR3 runs to 18 residues. V shed 0 bases and J shed 0 bases, with 15 bases lying between them. Germline V gene sequence: CDR1 LGHNA, CDR2 YNFKEQ. For the CDR3, the DNA is TGTGCCAGCAGCCAAGACCCGCCAGGGCGATATAGCAATCAGCCCCAGCATTTT. Translation gives CASSQDPPGRYSNQPQHF.

This chain links TRBV4-3 with TRBJ2-4, with a weak D call TRBD1 (5 bases). V dropped 1 base and J dropped 15 bases, with 25 bases sitting between them. The CDR3 is made up of 16 amino acids. Germline assignment: CDR1 LGHNA and CDR2 YSLEER. The CDR3 region has the DNA TGCGCCAGCAGCCAAGCTCCTAGGGGCTCCTCGCATGTTCCGTACTTC. This sequence encodes CASSQAPRGSSHVPYF.

This clonotype was counted between two and nine times. V and J are TRBV6-1 and TRBJ2-7, with TRBD1 as a possible D gene (6 bases). The ends were cut back, 5 bases at V and 5 bases at J, with 13 bases in the middle. This CDR3 is 13 amino acids long. Germline CDR1 reads MNHNS; CDR2 reads SASEGT. CDR3 sequence reads: CASSPRQVHEQYF. CDR3 DNA sequence: TGTGCCAGCAGTCCTCGACAGGTCCACGAGCAGTACTTC.

The rearrangement uses TRBV28 and TRBJ2-3; D gene unclear. The CDR3 length is 15 residues. Germline loops: CDR1 MDHEN, CDR2 SYDVKM. V lost 9 bases, J lost 5 bases, and 21 bases lay in between. The CDR3 reads CASPPGPQTLDTQYF. For the CDR3, the DNA is TGTGCCAGTCCCCCCGGCCCCCAAACGTTAGATACGCAGTATTTT.

This clonotype appeared once. The rearrangement links TRBV7-9 to TRBJ2-7, with TRBD1 matching 7 bases. The CDR3 sequence is 16 residues long. Germline-derived CDR1 and CDR2 are SEHNR and FQNEAQ (reference sequence). The V segment lost 0 bases and the J segment 5 bases; nucleotides outside the gene matches: 10. CDR3 bases: TGTGCCAGCAGCTTAGCCCCGACAGGGCTTGAGGACGAGCAGTACTTC. Its protein product is CASSLAPTGLEDEQYF.

This clonotype was detected once. The chain combines TRBV12-3 or TRBV12-4 with TRBJ2-1; 7 bases agree with TRBD2. Trimming removed 4 bases from V and 4 bases from J; junction bases left unmatched: 4. This CDR3 is built from 14 residues. In DNA, the CDR3 is TGTGCCAGCAGTTCAGGGCGGGGGTACAATGAGCAGTTCTTC. This gives the protein CASSSGRGYNEQFF.

V gene TRBV12-3 or TRBV12-4 combines with J gene TRBJ1-1; D uncertain. CDR3 size: 14 residues. V lost 3 bases, J lost 5 bases, and 13 bases lay in between. CDR3 sequence reads: CASSFFGVGTEAFF. CDR3 nucleotide sequence: TGTGCCAGCAGTTTCTTTGGGGTGGGGACTGAAGCTTTCTTT.

The V and J genes are TRBV5-4 and TRBJ2-3, with 7 bases matching TRBD1. Trimming cost V 4 bases and J 0 bases; bases outside gene matches: 5. This CDR3 contains 15 residues. Germline assignment: CDR1 SGHNT and CDR2 YYREEE (reference sequence). CDR3 in amino acids: CASSPQGFSTDTQYF. The CDR3 coding sequence is TGTGCCAGCAGCCCACAGGGGTTTAGCACAGATACGCAGTATTTT.

The sample holds one count of this clonotype. The V call is TRBV7-9, the J call TRBJ2-7; 10 bases align to TRBD1. The V and J ends lost 6 bases and 4 bases, in that order; junction bases with no gene match: 15. Germline assignment: CDR1 SEHNR and CDR2 FQNEAQ (reference sequence). The CDR3 has 17 amino acids. CDR3 bases: TGTGCCAGCAGGCCACCTACCCCCGGGACAGGGGTGTACGAGCAGTACTTC. This codes for CASRPPTPGTGVYEQYF.

Only one count was recorded for this clonotype. Germline and junction disagree at one end, which may indicate a read error. V is TRBV4-3 and J is TRBJ2-2; a possible D gene is TRBD2 (5 bases). CDR3 size: 18 residues. Germline CDR1 LGHNA, CDR2 YSLEER. The CDR3 DNA reads TGCGCCAGCAGCCCCTCAGGTCTTTGGGCCTCGAACACCGGGGAGCCGTTTTTT. This translates into CASSPSGLWASNTGEPFF.

This clonotype was seen a handful of times. This chain links TRBV4-3 with TRBJ2-3; D is unclear. Germline V gene sequence: CDR1 LGHNA, CDR2 YSLEER. CDR3 length equals 13 residues. Trimming cost V 0 bases and J 5 bases, with 6 bases left between them. As DNA, the CDR3 is TGCGCCAGCAGCCAAGATCTCGAAGATACGCAGTATTTT. Translation gives CASSQDLEDTQYF.

V usage is TRBV7-2 and J usage is TRBJ2-1, with 8 bases aligning to TRBD2. Germline CDR1 and CDR2: SGHTA and FQGNSA. The CDR3 runs 17 residues. With V trimmed by 1 base and J by 10 bases, 15 bases remained unmatched. This chain's CDR3 is CASSLDSSGTRLGEQFF. CDR3 coding DNA: TGTGCCAGCAGCTTAGACAGTTCCGGGACTAGACTAGGGGAGCAGTTCTTC.

The chain combines TRBV12-3 or TRBV12-4 with TRBJ1-1; no clear D gene. The CDR3 sequence is 14 residues long. The V end was cut by 3 bases, the J end by 1 base, with 9 bases between. CDR3 sequence reads: CASSFRGENTEAFF. The DNA of the CDR3 is TGTGCCAGCAGTTTCCGGGGAGAGAACACTGAAGCTTTCTTT.

The V call is TRBV25-1, the J call TRBJ2-7; tentatively, D is TRBD2 (6 bases). Trimming took 2 bases from V and 7 from J, leaving 12 bases between them. Germline lookup yields CDR1 MGHDK and CDR2 SYGVNS. The CDR3 sequence is 13 residues long. DNA of the CDR3: TGTGCCAGCAGTGAAACCGGGGGTAGGGAGCAGTACTTC. Translated: CASSETGGREQYF.

The V gene is TRBV28, the J gene TRBJ1-2; D is unclear. CDR1 and CDR2 (germline): MDHEN, SYDVKM. V was clipped by 3 bases and J by 4 bases, with 9 bases between them. The CDR3 contains 13 residues. The CDR3 is CASSLLIAYGYTF. In DNA, the CDR3 is TGTGCCAGCAGTTTGTTGATCGCCTATGGCTACACCTTC.